Presented here are 6 T cell receptor beta chains from one specimen sequenced in a study of T-cell memory formation after mild COVID-19. TCRdb reanalysed the 5' RACE reads using MiXCR and keeps one entry per CDR3 protein. The table has approximately 270,000 distinct CDR3 sequences, 15% to 20% seen once. Sequenced material: PBMCs or a T cell subset sorted from them (not recorded which). The receptors stem from a man aged 18 to 29 who had mild COVID-19 (a few samples of this study predate the infection). Cell type and time point are not known.

This clonotype was picked up a small number of times. The rearrangement uses TRBV20-1 and TRBJ1-1; no clear D. Between the trimmed V and J ends, which lost 3 bases and 5 bases, there was a span of 4 bases. This CDR3 contains 10 residues. Germline CDR1 reads DFQATT; CDR2 reads SNEGSKA (reference sequence). For the CDR3, the DNA is TGCAGTGCTAGGCGGACTGAAGCTTTCTTT. Residues: CSARRTEAFF.

In its sample, this clonotype was seen a few times. J is TRBJ2-1 and V is TRBV7-6, with D unresolved. This CDR3 contains 14 residues. In germline, CDR1 is SGHVS, CDR2 FNYEAQ. V was clipped by 6 bases and J by 9 bases, with 18 bases between them. CDR3 protein: CASSSSPRSLEQFF. As DNA, the CDR3 is TGTGCCAGCAGTTCCTCCCCCCGGTCCCTTGAGCAGTTCTTC.

This clonotype was counted between two and nine times. The V call is TRBV27, the J call TRBJ2-4; D assignment may be TRBD1 or TRBD2 (5 bases each). CDR1 is MNHEY, CDR2 SMNVEV, per germline (reference sequence). V lost 6 bases, J lost 8 bases, and 11 bases lay in between. The CDR3 consists of 12 residues. The CDR3 DNA reads TGTGCCAGCAGGGGGGTCGCTGACATTCAGTACTTC. Protein product: CASRGVADIQYF.

In its sample, this clonotype was seen a few times. V and J are TRBV4-1 and TRBJ2-1, with D perhaps TRBD2 (6 bases). The CDR3 covers 14 residues. Germline CDR1 MGHRA, CDR2 YSYEKL. With 0 bases removed from V and 8 bases from J, the gap between germline ends came to 11 bases. The CDR3 here is CASSQEGGVDEQFF. DNA for the CDR3: TGCGCCAGCAGCCAAGAAGGAGGGGTGGATGAGCAGTTCTTC.

V gene TRBV20-1 combines with J gene TRBJ2-5; TRBD2 agrees at 10 bases. The CDR3 has 16 residues. CDR1 is DFQATT, CDR2 SNEGSKA, per germline (reference sequence). The V segment lost 3 bases and the J segment 3 bases; nucleotides outside the gene matches: 10. The CDR3 here is CSASGSSGGLEETQYF. In DNA, the CDR3 is TGCAGTGCTAGCGGGAGTAGCGGGGGGCTAGAAGAGACCCAGTACTTC.

The V gene is TRBV2, the J gene TRBJ1-1, with 9 positions matching TRBD1. Germline values: CDR1 SNHLY, CDR2 FYNNEI. Losses at the gene ends were 6 bases for V and 4 bases for J; bases not matched to a gene: 9. The length of the CDR3 is 15 residues. The CDR3 DNA is TGTGCCAGCAGCCGGGAGACAGGGGGGGCCACTGAAGCTTTCTTT. Protein: CASSRETGGATEAFF.